One TCR beta chain is described in this entry. The data stem from a study of blood T cell repertoires in COVID-19. Trimming took 5 bases from V and 6 from J, leaving 9 bases between them. CDR1 is SGHTA and CDR2 is FQGNSA in the germline V gene. This CDR3 is built from 12 residues. As handled by the study authors: Reference gene primer amplification gave estimated nucleated cell counts. Libraries were prepared by immunoSEQ multiplex PCR; TCRdb keeps only in-frame clonotypes and omits some of them. That table supplies the V and J calls and clone size; D and trimming were determined from the DNA. The sample lists about 55,000 clones; 75% to 85% were seen once.

Sequenced material: peripheral blood. This TCR was sampled from a human donor in a cohort sampled during active COVID-19. This sequence joins TRBV7-2 and TRBJ2-3; a weak D match, TRBD1 (5 bases). The CDR3 reads CASSGALDTQYF. The DNA for the CDR3 is TGTGCCAGCAGCGGGGCGTTGGATACGCAGTATTTT.